The TCR beta chain under discussion was sequenced for a study of T cell clonotyping in hematopoietic cell transplantation. The CDR3 is made up of 17 amino acids. Germline CDR1 reads SGHTA; CDR2 reads FQGNSA. Trimming at V came to 0 bases and at J to 3 bases, leaving 8 bases not matched to a gene. TCRdb's copy holds only in-frame clones and misses some; the assay was immunoSEQ multiplex PCR. Among tens of thousands of clones listed, 95% were seen once. Notes on this clone: Its antigen remains unknown.

Findings and caveats of the study: At the given depth, recipient repertoires were over 95% de novo clonotypes. Pathologically expanded recipient clonotypes increased progressively from day 30 to day 180 as diversity fell. Broader posttransplant TCR repertoire diversity was predicted by graft donor and pretransplant recipient Inverse Simpson Index values.

The chain recombines TRBV7-2 with TRBJ2-5, with 9 bases fitting TRBD2. The clonotype was recovered from a man aged 25-45 years in good health. Some clones in this sample may be carry-over from other donors' samples. The sample taken for sequencing was peripheral blood mononuclear cells. The CDR3 bases are TGTGCCAGCAGCTTAGCGTCCCCCTCTAGCGGGGAAGAGACCCAGTACTTC. Protein: CASSLASPSSGEETQYF.